What follows are 17 T cell receptor beta chains derived from one specimen sequenced in a study of beta chain features in type 1 diabetes. Study outcomes and limitations: Shortening of TCRB CDR3s, moderate but significant, appeared in all four CD4+ subsets of Type 1 diabetes patients.

Every bit of the isolated RNA underwent reverse transcription, so sequencing read expressed TCRB transcripts. The protocol was immunoSEQ multiplex PCR, while the TCRdb copy is restricted to in-frame clones and leaves out a portion. Seen here are nearly 700,000 clones, under 15% observed once, and the top ten hold around 0.022%. These receptors lack a known antigen. The sample taken for sequencing was naive CD4+ T cells from blood. Source of these receptors: a man in his late teens or twenties with type 1 diabetes.

The chain uses TRBV4-1 and TRBJ1-2; D gene unclear. This CDR3 has 13 amino acids. Germline V gives CDR1 MGHRA, CDR2 YSYEKL. V gave up 1 base and J gave up 4 bases, with 7 bases separating them. CDR3 nucleotides: TGCGCCAGCAGCCAAGGTGCGGGCTATGGCTACACCTTC. Amino acid sequence: CASSQGAGYGYTF.

The table lists this clone with a few counts. V is TRBV2 and J is TRBJ1-1; possible D gene TRBD1, 6 bases. Deletions cut 4 bases from V and 7 bases from J, with 10 bases between. The germline V gene encodes CDR1 SNHLY and CDR2 FYNNEI. The CDR3 loop spans 12 amino acids. The CDR3 DNA reads TGTGCCAGCAGTGTTACAGGGTATGAAGCTTTCTTT. This encodes CASSVTGYEAFF.

The chain is built from TRBV5-4 and TRBJ1-4; D possibly corresponds to TRBD1 (5 bases). Germline V CDR1 and CDR2: SGHNT, YYREEE (reference sequence). Trimming cost V 4 bases and J 5 bases, with 15 bases left between them. The CDR3 consists of 15 residues. As DNA, the CDR3 is TGTGCCAGCAGCGGGGCCGGTGCACGAAATGAAAAACTGTTTTTT. Encoded protein: CASSGAGARNEKLFF. The variable domain in full, completed from reference TRBV5-4 and TRBJ1-4, reads ETGVTQSPTHLIKTRGQQVTLRCSSQSGHNTVSWYQQALGQGPQFIFQYYREEENGRGNFPPRFSGLQFPNYSSELNVNALELDDSALYLCASSGAGARNEKLFFGSGTQLSVL.

The sample holds a few counts of this clone. The V call is TRBV5-6, the J call TRBJ2-3; D not certain. V lost 0 bases to trimming and J lost 1 base, with 6 bases between them. The length of the CDR3 is 14 residues. CDR1 is SGHDT, CDR2 YYEEEE, per germline. CDR3 nucleotide sequence: TGTGCCAGCAGCTTGGGGCAGCGCACAGATACGCAGTATTTT. It yields the protein CASSLGQRTDTQYF.

This clone has a handful of counts. The chain couples TRBV6-4 to TRBJ2-7; perhaps TRBD2 as D (6 bases). CDR3 length equals 14 residues. Germline CDR1 reads MRHNA; CDR2 reads SNTAGT. Deletions cut 3 bases from V and 4 bases from J, with 13 bases between. CDR3 sequence: CASSEQPGSYEQYF. As DNA, the CDR3 is TGTGCCAGCAGTGAGCAACCCGGGAGTTACGAGCAGTACTTC.

The chain is built from TRBV25-1 and TRBJ2-3; 10 bases map to TRBD1. CDR3 length equals 16 residues. The V gene end was trimmed by 1 base and the J gene end by 4 bases; junction bases not matched to a gene: 5. Germline CDR1 MGHDK, CDR2 SYGVNS. The CDR3 loop is CASSELPDRGADTQYF. DNA of the CDR3: TGTGCCAGCAGTGAATTACCGGACAGGGGGGCAGATACGCAGTATTTT.

This clone was counted only a few times. This chain joins TRBV30 and TRBJ2-7; D is perhaps TRBD2 (5 bases). V was pared by 0 bases and J by 6 bases, with 12 bases between. Germline lookup yields CDR1 GTSNPN and CDR2 SVGIG (reference sequence). There are 13 residues in the CDR3. CDR3 nucleotides: TGTGCCTGGAGTGTAAGAGAGGGATCCGAGCAGTACTTC. Translation: CAWSVREGSEQYF.

This clone was seen a handful of times. J is TRBJ1-2 and V is TRBV14; D is ambiguous. The CDR3 spans 12 residues. Germline V gene sequence: CDR1 SGHDN, CDR2 FVKESK. With 2 bases removed from V and 4 bases from J, the gap between germline ends came to 5 bases. The CDR3 coding sequence is TGTGCCAGCAGCCAATCCCTCTATGGCTACACCTTC. Translated: CASSQSLYGYTF.

The chain couples TRBV7-9 to TRBJ2-3, with D unresolved. Trimming cost V 0 bases and J 10 bases, with 11 bases left between them. This CDR3 is built from 13 residues. Per germline, CDR1 SEHNR and CDR2 FQNEAQ (reference sequence). The CDR3 region has the DNA TGTGCCAGCAGCTTAGCCCCCCTAAAAGCGCAGTATTTT. Translated: CASSLAPLKAQYF. Drawing the rest from reference TRBV7-9 and TRBJ2-3, the complete variable domain is DTGVSQNPRHKITKRGQNVTFRCDPISEHNRLYWYRQTLGQGPEFLTYFQNEAQLEKSRLLSDRFSAERPKGSFSTLEIQRTEQGDSAMYLCASSLAPLKAQYFGPGTRLTVL.

The chain couples TRBV28 to TRBJ1-1; D unresolved. V was cut by 6 bases and J by 0 bases, with 14 bases left in between. The CDR3 totals 15 residues. CDR1 is MDHEN, CDR2 SYDVKM, per germline. CDR3 bases: TGTGCCAGCAGCGGAGGAGGTTTTATGAACACTGAAGCTTTCTTT. Its translation: CASSGGGFMNTEAFF.

This clone was seen more than once but under ten times. V is TRBV29-1 and J is TRBJ2-1; TRBD2 aligns across 8 bases. This CDR3 spans 19 amino acids. V shed 3 bases and J 0 bases; nucleotides not matched to a gene: 16. The germline V gene encodes CDR1 SQVTM and CDR2 ANQGSEA. In DNA, the CDR3 is TGCAGCGTTGAGGGGAGGATACCGGGGGGGCACAGCTCCTACAATGAGCAGTTCTTC. Translating gives CSVEGRIPGGHSSYNEQFF.

This clone was seen more than once but under ten times. This chain connects TRBV23-1 to TRBJ2-1; D possibly corresponds to TRBD2 (7 bases). TRBV23-1 is an open reading frame whose function is uncertain. The CDR3 loop spans 18 amino acids. Trimming took off 2 bases at V and 5 bases at J, with 22 bases between the two ends. The CDR3 spells CASSQLRRGRHFDNEQFF. For the CDR3, the DNA is TGCGCCAGCAGTCAACTTCGGCGGGGGCGCCACTTCGACAATGAGCAGTTCTTC.

The chain recombines TRBV10-1 with TRBJ2-6; the D is unclear. V was trimmed by 5 bases and J by 0 bases, leaving 8 bases between them. The CDR3 spans 15 residues. Looked up from germline, CDR1 is WNHNN and CDR2 is SYGVQD (reference sequence). Here the CDR3 reads CASSNSFSGANVLTF. The CDR3 DNA reads TGCGCCAGCAGTAACAGCTTCTCTGGGGCCAACGTCCTGACTTTC.

The J gene is TRBJ2-5, the V gene TRBV6-5; TRBD1 might be the D (5 bases). The germline V and J ends were trimmed by 0 bases and 5 bases, with 10 bases remaining between them. This CDR3 has 14 residues. Germline V gives CDR1 MNHEY, CDR2 SVGAGI. CDR3: CASSYSGVGETQYF. As DNA, the CDR3 is TGTGCCAGCAGTTACTCAGGGGTCGGGGAGACCCAGTACTTC.

V is TRBV6-5 and J is TRBJ1-1; D call uncertain. Germline V gene sequence: CDR1 MNHEY, CDR2 SVGAGI. V lost 1 base and J 2 bases, leaving 11 bases between the germline ends. The CDR3 has 15 amino acids. CDR3 sequence reads: CASSYFPQVNTEAFF. CDR3 coding DNA: TGTGCCAGCAGTTACTTTCCTCAAGTTAACACTGAAGCTTTCTTT.

V is TRBV5-1 and J is TRBJ2-1, with a tentative D call TRBD2 (6 bases). The V end lost 4 bases, the J end lost 0 bases, and 14 bases lay between the germline ends. This CDR3 region has 16 residues. Germline V gene lookup returns CDR1 SGHRS and CDR2 YFSETQ. This CDR3 is CASSRGTGLSYNEQFF. DNA for the CDR3: TGCGCCAGCAGCCGCGGGACGGGCCTCTCCTACAATGAGCAGTTCTTC.

This chain connects TRBV4-1 to TRBJ2-7; TRBD1 aligns across 8 bases. CDR1 and CDR2 (germline): MGHRA, YSYEKL. Unmatched junction bases numbered 7, after V lost 4 bases and J lost 2 bases. CDR3 length equals 15 residues. The CDR3 bases are TGCGCCAGCAGCCGGCAGGGACAGGACCCCTACGAGCAGTACTTC. The encoded protein is CASSRQGQDPYEQYF.